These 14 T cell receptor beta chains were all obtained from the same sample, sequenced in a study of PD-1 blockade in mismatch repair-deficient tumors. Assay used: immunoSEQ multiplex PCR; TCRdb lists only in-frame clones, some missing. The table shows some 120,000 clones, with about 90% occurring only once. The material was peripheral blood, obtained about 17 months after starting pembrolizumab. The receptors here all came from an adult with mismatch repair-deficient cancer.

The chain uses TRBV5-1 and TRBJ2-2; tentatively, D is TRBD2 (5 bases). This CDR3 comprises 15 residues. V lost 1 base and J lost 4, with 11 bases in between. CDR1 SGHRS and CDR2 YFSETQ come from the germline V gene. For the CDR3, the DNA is TGCGCCAGCAGCTTGTCCGGGGTCAGCACCGGGGAGCTGTTTTTT. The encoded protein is CASSLSGVSTGELFF.

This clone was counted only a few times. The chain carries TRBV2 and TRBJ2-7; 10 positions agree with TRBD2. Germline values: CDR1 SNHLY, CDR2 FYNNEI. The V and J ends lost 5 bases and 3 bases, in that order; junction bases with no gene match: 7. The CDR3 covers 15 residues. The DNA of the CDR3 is TGTGCCAGCAGTTCGGGACTAGCGACAAACTACGAGCAGTACTTC. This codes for CASSSGLATNYEQYF.

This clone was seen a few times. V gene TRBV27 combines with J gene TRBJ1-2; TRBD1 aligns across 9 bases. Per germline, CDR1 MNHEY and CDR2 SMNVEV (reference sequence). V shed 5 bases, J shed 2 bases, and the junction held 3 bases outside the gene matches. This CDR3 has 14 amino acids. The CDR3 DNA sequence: TGTGCCAGCAGTGATACAGGGGGCAACTATGGCTACACCTTC. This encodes CASSDTGGNYGYTF.

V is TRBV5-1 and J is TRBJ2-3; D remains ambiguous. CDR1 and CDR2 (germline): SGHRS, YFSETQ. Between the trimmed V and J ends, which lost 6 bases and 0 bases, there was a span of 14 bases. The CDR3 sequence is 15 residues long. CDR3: CASKERGPSTDTQYF. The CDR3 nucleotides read TGCGCCAGCAAAGAGAGAGGACCGAGCACAGATACGCAGTATTTT.

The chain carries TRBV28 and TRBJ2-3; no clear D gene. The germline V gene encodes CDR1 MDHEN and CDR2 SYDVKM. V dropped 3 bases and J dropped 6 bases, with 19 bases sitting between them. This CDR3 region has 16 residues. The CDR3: CASSFRSTLRFDTQYF. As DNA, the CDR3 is TGTGCCAGCAGTTTTAGGTCTACCCTTCGTTTCGATACGCAGTATTTT.

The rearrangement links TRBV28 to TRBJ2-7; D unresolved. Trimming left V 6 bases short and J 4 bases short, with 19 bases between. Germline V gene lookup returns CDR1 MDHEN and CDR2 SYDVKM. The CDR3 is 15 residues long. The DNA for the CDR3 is TGTGCCAGCAGCCCAGACCCCTATTCCCTTTACGAGCAGTACTTC. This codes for CASSPDPYSLYEQYF.

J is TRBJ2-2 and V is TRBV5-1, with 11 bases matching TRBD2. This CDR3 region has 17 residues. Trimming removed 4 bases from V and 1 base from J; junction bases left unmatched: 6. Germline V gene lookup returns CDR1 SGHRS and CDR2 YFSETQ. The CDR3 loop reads CASSLMGLAENTGELFF. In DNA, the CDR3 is TGCGCCAGCAGCCTGATGGGACTAGCGGAGAACACCGGGGAGCTGTTTTTT.

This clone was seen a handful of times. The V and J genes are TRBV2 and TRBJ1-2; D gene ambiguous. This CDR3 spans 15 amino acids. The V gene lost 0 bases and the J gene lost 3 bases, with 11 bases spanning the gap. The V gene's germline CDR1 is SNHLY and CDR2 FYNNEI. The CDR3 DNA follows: TGTGCCAGCAGTGAAGCTAGGAGGTCGGACTATGGCTACACCTTC. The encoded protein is CASSEARRSDYGYTF.

The CDR3 loop reads CASSVDGTEAFF. CDR3 nucleotide sequence: TGTGCCAGCAGCGTAGACGGAACTGAAGCTTTCTTT. The chain links TRBV9 to TRBJ1-1, with no clear D. CDR1 SGDLS and CDR2 YYNGEE come from the germline V gene. The CDR3 length is 12 residues. Trimming shortened V by 0 bases and J by 5 bases, and 5 bases separated the two germline ends.

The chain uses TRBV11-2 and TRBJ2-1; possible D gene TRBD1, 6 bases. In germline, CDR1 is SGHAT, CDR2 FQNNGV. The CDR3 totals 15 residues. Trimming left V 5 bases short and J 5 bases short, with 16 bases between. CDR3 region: CASSLGTRPDNEQFF. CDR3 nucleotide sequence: TGTGCCAGCAGCCTGGGGACAAGGCCAGACAATGAGCAGTTCTTC.

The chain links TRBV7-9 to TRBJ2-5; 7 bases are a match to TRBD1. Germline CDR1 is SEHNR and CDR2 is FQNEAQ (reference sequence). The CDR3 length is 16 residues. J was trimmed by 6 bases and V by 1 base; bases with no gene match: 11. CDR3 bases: TGTGCCAGCAGCTTAGGAGACAGGGTTCGGGAAAAGACCCAGTACTTC. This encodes CASSLGDRVREKTQYF.

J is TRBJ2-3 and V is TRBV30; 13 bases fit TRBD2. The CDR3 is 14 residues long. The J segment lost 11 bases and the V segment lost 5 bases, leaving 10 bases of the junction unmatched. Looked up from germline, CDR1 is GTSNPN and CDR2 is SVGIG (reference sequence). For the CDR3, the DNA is TGTGCCTGGTTCCCGGGACTAGCGGGATTAATGCAGTATTTT. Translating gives CAWFPGLAGLMQYF.

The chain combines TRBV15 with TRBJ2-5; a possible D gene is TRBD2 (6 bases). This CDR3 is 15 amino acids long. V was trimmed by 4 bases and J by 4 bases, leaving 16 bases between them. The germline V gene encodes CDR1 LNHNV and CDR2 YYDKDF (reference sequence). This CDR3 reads CATSTGEELLETQYF. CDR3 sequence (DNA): TGTGCCACCAGCACGGGGGAAGAGTTATTAGAGACCCAGTACTTC.

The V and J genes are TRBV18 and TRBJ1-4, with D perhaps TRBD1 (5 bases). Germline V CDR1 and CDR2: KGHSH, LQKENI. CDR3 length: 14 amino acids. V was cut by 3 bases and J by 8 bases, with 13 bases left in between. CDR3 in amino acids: CASSPAGLGEKLFF. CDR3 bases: TGTGCCAGCTCACCGGCAGGGTTGGGCGAAAAACTGTTTTTT.